This entry concerns a single T cell receptor beta chain. The entry originates in a study of blood T cell repertoires in COVID-19. Trimming pared 5 bases from V and 4 bases from J, leaving 20 bases between. Germline V gives CDR1 KGHSH, CDR2 LQKENI. This CDR3 is 16 amino acids long. Some clones are missing from TCRdb's copy, which holds only in-frame ones; the method was immunoSEQ multiplex PCR. The sample lists 150,000 to 200,000 clones; around 80% were seen once. The chain is built from TRBV18 and TRBJ1-1, with TRBD1 as a possible D gene (6 bases). The sequencing sample was made of peripheral blood. The TCR originated in a man in his 70s with active or convalescent COVID-19. As DNA, the CDR3 is TGTGCCAGCTCATCAGGGAGGGGGGACCTAGGCACTGAAGCTTTCTTT. This translates into CASSSGRGDLGTEAFF.